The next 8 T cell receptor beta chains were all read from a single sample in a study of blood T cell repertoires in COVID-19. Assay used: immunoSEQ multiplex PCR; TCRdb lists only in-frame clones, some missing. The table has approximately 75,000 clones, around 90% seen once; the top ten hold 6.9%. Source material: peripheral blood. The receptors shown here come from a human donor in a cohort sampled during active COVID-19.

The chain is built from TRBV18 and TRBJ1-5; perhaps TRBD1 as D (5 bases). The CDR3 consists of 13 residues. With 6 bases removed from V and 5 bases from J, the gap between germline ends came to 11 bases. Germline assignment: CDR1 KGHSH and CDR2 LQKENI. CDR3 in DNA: TGTGCCAGCTCCGGGGGAGGTGATCAGCCCCAGCATTTT. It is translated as CASSGGGDQPQHF.

CDR3 region: CASSLRQASNEKLFF. CDR3 nucleotides: TGTGCCAGCAGCCTTCGACAGGCTTCTAATGAAAAACTGTTTTTT. The rearrangement joins TRBV3-1 (or the pseudogene TRBV3-2) to TRBJ1-4, with D possibly TRBD1 on 6 matching bases. The V gene lost 4 bases and the J gene lost 3 bases, with 12 bases spanning the gap. Germline values: CDR1 LGHDT, CDR2 YNNKEL (reference sequence). The CDR3 spans 15 residues.

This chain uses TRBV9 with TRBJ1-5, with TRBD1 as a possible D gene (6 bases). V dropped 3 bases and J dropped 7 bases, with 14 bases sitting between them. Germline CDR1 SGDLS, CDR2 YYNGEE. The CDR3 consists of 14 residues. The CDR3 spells CASSGNRVGQPQHF. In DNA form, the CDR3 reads TGTGCCAGCAGCGGAAACAGGGTGGGACAGCCCCAGCATTTT.

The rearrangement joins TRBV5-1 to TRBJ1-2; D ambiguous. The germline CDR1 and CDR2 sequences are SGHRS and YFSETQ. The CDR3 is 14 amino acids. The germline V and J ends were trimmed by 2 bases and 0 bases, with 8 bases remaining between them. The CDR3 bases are TGCGCCAGCAGCTTACAGTCACCTAACTATGGCTACACCTTC. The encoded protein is CASSLQSPNYGYTF.

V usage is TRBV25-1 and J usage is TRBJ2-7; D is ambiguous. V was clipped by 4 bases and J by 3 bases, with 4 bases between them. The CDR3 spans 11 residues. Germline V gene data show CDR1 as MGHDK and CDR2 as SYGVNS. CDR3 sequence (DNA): TGTGCCAGCAGTGCTTTCTACGAGCAGTACTTC. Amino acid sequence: CASSAFYEQYF.

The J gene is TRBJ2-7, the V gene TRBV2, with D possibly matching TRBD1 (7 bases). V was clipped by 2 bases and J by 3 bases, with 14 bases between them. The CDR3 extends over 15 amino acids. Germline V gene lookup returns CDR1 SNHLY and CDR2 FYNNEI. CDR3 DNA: TGTGCCAGCAGTGAACCCAGGGGGGTAAACTACGAGCAGTACTTC. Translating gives CASSEPRGVNYEQYF.

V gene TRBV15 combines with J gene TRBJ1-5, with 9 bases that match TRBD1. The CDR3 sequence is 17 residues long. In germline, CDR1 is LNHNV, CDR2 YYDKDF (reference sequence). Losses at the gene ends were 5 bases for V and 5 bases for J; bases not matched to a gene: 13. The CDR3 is CATSGQTGGLYHQPQHF. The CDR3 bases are TGTGCCACCAGCGGACAAACAGGGGGCCTCTACCATCAGCCCCAGCATTTT.

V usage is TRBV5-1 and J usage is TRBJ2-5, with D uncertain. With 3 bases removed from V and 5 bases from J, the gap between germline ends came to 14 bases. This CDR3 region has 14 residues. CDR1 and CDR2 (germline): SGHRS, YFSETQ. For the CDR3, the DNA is TGCGCCAGCAGCTCCGGCGGAGCGTTGGAGACCCAGTACTTC. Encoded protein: CASSSGGALETQYF.